The 4 T cell receptor beta chains in this list originate from one sample, sequenced in a study of naive and memory T cell subsets. An equimolar mix of two oligonucleotides served as the beta constant-region primer for TRBC1 and TRBC2. The ligated cDNA underwent four PCR rounds using SP2 and nested alpha and beta constant-region primers. TCRdb re-called the UMI-ligation and nested PCR reads with MiXCR, one entry per CDR3 protein. The table records 85,000 or so distinct CDR3 sequences, about 10% of them present only once. Sequenced input: naive CD8+ T cells from blood. Source of these receptors: a human donor in good health.

This clonotype has a handful of counts. The chain uses TRBV6-2 or TRBV6-3 and TRBJ2-5, with TRBD2 matching 7 bases. The CDR3 extends over 16 amino acids. J was trimmed by 4 bases and V by 0 bases; bases with no gene match: 8. The V gene's germline CDR1 is MNHEY and CDR2 SVGEGT. CDR3 in DNA: TGTGCCAGCAGTTACTCGAGGACCGCGGGGGTAGAGACCCAGTACTTC. Residues: CASSYSRTAGVETQYF.

This clonotype occurred many times. The V gene is TRBV27, the J gene TRBJ2-2; D unclear. The V and J ends lost 6 bases and 7 bases respectively, with 15 bases between them. The germline CDR1 and CDR2 sequences are MNHEY and SMNVEV (reference sequence). CDR3 size: 14 residues. The CDR3 DNA reads as TGTGCCAGCAGCCCGGTCCGTCGGAACGGGGAGCTGTTTTTT. Translated: CASSPVRRNGELFF.

The chain is built from TRBV20-1 and TRBJ2-6; 9 positions agree with TRBD1. Trimming removed 6 bases from V and 0 bases from J; junction bases left unmatched: 6. This CDR3 has 16 residues. CDR1 is DFQATT and CDR2 is SNEGSKA in the germline V gene (reference sequence). CDR3 nucleotides: TGCAGTGCCCATACAGGGGGCGTCTCTGGGGCCAACGTCCTGACTTTC. It encodes CSAHTGGVSGANVLTF.

Only a few counts were recorded for this clonotype. The chain couples TRBV29-1 to TRBJ2-7; D remains unclear. The V end was cut by 0 bases, the J end by 6 bases, with 12 bases between. The CDR3 contains 13 residues. Germline V gene sequence: CDR1 SQVTM, CDR2 ANQGSEA. As DNA, the CDR3 is TGCAGCGTTGAAGATTCGATGACGGGCGAGCAGTACTTC. This codes for CSVEDSMTGEQYF.